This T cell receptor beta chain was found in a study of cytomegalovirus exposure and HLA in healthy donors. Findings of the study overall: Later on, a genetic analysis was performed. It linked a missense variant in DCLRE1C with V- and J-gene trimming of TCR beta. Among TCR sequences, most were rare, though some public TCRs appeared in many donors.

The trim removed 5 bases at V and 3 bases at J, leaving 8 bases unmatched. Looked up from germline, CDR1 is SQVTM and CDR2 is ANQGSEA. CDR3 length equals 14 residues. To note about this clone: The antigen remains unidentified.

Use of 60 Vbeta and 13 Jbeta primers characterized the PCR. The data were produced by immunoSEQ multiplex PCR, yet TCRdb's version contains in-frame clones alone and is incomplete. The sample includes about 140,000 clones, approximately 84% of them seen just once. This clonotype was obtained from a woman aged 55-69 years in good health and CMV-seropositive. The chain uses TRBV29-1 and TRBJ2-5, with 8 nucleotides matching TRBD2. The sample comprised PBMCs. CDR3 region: CSVSPSGSKETQYF. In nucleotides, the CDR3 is TGCAGCGTTTCCCCCAGCGGGAGTAAAGAGACCCAGTACTTC.